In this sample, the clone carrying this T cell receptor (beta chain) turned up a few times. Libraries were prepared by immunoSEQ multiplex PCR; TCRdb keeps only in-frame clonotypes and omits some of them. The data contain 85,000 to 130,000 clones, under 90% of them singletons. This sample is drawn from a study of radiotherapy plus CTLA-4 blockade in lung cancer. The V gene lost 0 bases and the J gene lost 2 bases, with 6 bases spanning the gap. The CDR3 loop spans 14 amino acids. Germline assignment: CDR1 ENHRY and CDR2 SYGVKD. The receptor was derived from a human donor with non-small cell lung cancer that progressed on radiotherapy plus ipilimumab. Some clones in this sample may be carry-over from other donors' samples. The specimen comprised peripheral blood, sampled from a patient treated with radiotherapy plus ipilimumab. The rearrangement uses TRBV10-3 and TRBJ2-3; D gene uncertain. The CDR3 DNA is TGTGCCATCAGTGAGTCGTGGGCCACAGATACGCAGTATTTT. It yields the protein CAISESWATDTQYF.